This TCR beta chain was observed in a study of blood T cell repertoires in COVID-19 (dated by TCRdb to the early 2020s). With regard to the full study: Samples covering the acute and convalescent phases of COVID-19 were provided by collaborators in the United States, Italy and Spain. The prospective study material was composed of cDNA or gDNA derived from T cells, B-cell-depleted T cells, or PBMCs. Deeply sampled blood TCRbeta repertoires from subjects exposed to, actively infected with, or recovered from COVID-19 were included in the dataset. The repertoires were released in a freely available public database intended as a resource for research on the immune response to SARS-CoV-2. Samples came from the ongoing ImmuneRACE study (first 160 participants) plus 1,254 subjects from 6 global collaborators. A de-identified subject ID, COVID-19 status, age in years and sex were almost always included in the sample metadata. HLA class I and class II types, where available, came from metadata supplied by the sample provider rather than from assay-based typing. Study-wide findings and limitations: The amount of clinical and demographic metadata varied by source and participant and was provided uncurated.

The germline V gene (reference sequence) gives CDR1 as GTSNPN and CDR2 as SVGIG. The CDR3 numbers 18 residues from cysteine through phenylalanine. Only the CDR3 region is kept as DNA, spanning 54 bases read in frame from base 1. The germline V and J ends show losses of 0 bases and 2 bases respectively, and no gene match explains 12 bases of the junction. In Seattle, one collaborating source enrolled patients while the infection was active and tracked those patients longitudinally over the course of disease. Collaborating institutions collected whole blood in K2EDTA tubes following their own protocols. For TCRbeta analysis, collaborators shipped samples in one of three forms: frozen whole blood, isolated PBMCs, or DNA extracted from either of those sample types. Worth noting for this clone: Its specific antigen is unknown. No per-base quality is available; no much larger clone lies one base away.

The immunoSEQ Assay, a bias-controlled multiplex PCR, was used to amplify TCRbeta CDR3 regions from genomic DNA. The original methods were these. Within the assay, amplification of reference gene primers was used to estimate how many nucleated cells each sample contained. To quantify the absolute abundance of each unique TCRbeta CDR3 rearrangement, sequence reads were collapsed and filtered. For each sample, productive Simpson clonality was calculated as the square root of Simpson's diversity index over productive rearrangements. The clones in this table, taken by TCRdb from immuneACCESS, are in-frame only. Not every clone is retained; where verified, under half of the shortfall comes from an unresolved V gene, and the cause of the rest is unknown. The V and J calls and the clone size are those of that table, but D and trimming were determined from the DNA. Counted in this sample were roughly 58,000 clones; approximately 75% of them appeared once. The ten largest clones add up to about 30% of the sample.

The receptor was isolated from a man aged 60-69 years with COVID-19, enrolled during active disease. Sequences were obtained from peripheral blood. Rearrangement joined TRBV30 to TRBJ1-3; 8 of the junction bases match TRBD1. The nucleotides are TGTGCCTGGAGTGTACGGCCAGGGGGCGAGTCGGCTGGAAACACCATATATTTT. It translates to CAWSVRPGGESAGNTIYF.